This TCR beta chain was identified during a study of healthy donors' naive CD4 and CD8 T cells. The length of the CDR3 is 10 residues. From germline, CDR1 is SQVTM and CDR2 ANQGSEA. V was cut by 2 bases and J by 6 bases, with 5 bases left in between. Findings and caveats of the study: The study did not address homeostatic proliferation effects in naive T cells.

This clonotype was detected only a few times. No antigen is known for it. Starting from around 500 ng of total RNA, TCR libraries were made with linear amplification. MiXCR, applied by TCRdb to the reads, yields one record per CDR3 protein. This table has roughly 200,000 distinct CDR3 sequences, over 60% appearing once. V and J are TRBV29-1 and TRBJ2-7; no clear D gene. The sample taken for sequencing was naive CD4+ and CD8+ T cells sorted from blood, pooled from several donors. The sequence was collected from a pool of human donors in good health; the sample pools cells from several healthy donors. CDR3 loop: CSVEKGEQYF. The CDR3 nucleotides are TGCAGCGTTGAAAAGGGCGAGCAGTACTTC.